The present TCR beta chain was sequenced within a study of CD8+CD57+ T cells in acquired aplastic anemia. This clonotype was found a few times. A much bigger clone sits one base away, suggesting this may be a read error. Genomic DNA, serving as template, underwent TCR beta VDJ and CDR3 profiling. TCRdb re-analysed the reads in MiXCR, keeping a single row per CDR3 protein. The sample has over 200,000 distinct CDR3 sequences, 61% seen once. The CDR3 contains 13 residues. The chain has TRBV12-3 or TRBV12-4 and TRBJ1-1; D uncertain. The sequenced sample was sorted CD4+, CD8+, or CD8+CD57+ T cells (not recorded which) from PBMCs. The receptor's source is a human donor in good health. CDR3 coding DNA: TGTGCCAGCAGCCCCACCCTGGGCACTGAAGCTCTCTTT. It specifies CASSPTLGTEALF.